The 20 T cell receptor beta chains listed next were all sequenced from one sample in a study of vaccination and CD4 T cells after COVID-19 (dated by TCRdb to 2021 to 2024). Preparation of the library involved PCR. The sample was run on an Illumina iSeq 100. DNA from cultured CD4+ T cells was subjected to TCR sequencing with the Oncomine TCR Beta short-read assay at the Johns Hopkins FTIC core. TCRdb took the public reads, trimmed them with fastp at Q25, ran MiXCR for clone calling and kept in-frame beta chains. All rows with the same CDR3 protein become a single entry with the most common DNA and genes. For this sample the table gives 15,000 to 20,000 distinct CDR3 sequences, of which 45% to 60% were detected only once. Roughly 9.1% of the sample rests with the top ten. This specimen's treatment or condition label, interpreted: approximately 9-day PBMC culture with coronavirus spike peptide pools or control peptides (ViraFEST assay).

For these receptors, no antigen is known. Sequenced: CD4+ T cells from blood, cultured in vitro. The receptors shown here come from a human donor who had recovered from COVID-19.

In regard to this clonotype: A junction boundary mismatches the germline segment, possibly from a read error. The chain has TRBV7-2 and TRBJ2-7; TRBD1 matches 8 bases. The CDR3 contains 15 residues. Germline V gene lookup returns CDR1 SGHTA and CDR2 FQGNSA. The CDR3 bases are TGCGCCAGCAGCCAAGAGACAGGGGTTCCCTACGAGCAGTACTTC. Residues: CASSQETGVPYEQYF.

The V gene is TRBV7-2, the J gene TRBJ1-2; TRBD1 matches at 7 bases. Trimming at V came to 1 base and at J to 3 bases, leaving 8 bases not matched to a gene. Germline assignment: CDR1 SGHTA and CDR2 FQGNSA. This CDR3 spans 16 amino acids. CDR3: CASSLDPTGVDYGYTF. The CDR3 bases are TGTGCCAGCAGCTTAGACCCCACAGGGGTGGACTATGGCTACACCTTC.

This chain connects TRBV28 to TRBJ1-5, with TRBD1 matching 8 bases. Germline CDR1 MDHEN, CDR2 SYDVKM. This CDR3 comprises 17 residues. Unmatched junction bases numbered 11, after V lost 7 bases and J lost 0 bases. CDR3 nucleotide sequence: TGTGCCAGCACGACGGGACAGGTCTTATATAGCAATCAGCCCCAGCATTTT. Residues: CASTTGQVLYSNQPQHF.

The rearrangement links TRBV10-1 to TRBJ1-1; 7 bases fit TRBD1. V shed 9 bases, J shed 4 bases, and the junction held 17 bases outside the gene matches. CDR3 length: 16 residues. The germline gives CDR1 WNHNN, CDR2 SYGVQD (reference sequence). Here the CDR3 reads CARRTGRLLRGTEAFF. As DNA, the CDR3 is TGCGCCAGGCGGACAGGACGCCTACTTCGGGGCACTGAAGCTTTCTTT.

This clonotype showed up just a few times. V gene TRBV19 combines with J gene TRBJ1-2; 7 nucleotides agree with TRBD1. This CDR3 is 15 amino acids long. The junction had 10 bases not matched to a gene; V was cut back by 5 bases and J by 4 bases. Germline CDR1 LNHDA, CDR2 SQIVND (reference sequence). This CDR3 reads CASSVTLTGSYGYTF. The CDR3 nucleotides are TGTGCCAGTAGTGTAACCCTGACAGGGAGCTATGGCTACACCTTC.

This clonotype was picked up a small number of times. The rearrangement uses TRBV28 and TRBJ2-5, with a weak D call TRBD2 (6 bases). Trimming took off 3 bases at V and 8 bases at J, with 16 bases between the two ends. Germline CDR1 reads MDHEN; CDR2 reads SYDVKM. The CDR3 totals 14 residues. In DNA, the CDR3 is TGTGCCAGCAGTTTCCGTACCGGGGGACGAACCCAGTACTTC. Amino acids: CASSFRTGGRTQYF.

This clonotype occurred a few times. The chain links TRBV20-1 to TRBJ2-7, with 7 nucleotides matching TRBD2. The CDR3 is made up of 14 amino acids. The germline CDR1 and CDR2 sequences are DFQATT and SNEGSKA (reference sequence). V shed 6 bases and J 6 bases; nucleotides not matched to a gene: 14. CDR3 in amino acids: CSATPRPLATEQYF. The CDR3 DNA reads TGCAGTGCCACGCCCCGGCCACTAGCGACCGAGCAGTACTTC.

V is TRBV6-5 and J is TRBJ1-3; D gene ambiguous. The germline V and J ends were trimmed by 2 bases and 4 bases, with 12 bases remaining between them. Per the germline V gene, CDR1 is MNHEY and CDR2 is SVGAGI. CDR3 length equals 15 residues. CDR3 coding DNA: TGTGCCAGCAGTTACCCCGGTGGGCAGGGAAACACCATATATTTT. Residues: CASSYPGGQGNTIYF.

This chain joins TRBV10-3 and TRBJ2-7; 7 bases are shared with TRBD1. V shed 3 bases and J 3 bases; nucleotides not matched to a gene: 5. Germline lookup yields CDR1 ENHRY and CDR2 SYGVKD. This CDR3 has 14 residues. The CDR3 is CAISEGTEHYEQYF. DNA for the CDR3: TGTGCCATCAGTGAAGGGACAGAACACTACGAGCAGTACTTC.

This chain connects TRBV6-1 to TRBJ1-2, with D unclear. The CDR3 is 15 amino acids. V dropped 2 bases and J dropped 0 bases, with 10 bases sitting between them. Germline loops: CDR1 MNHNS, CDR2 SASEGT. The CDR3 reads CASSELAETNYGYTF. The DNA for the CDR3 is TGTGCCAGCAGTGAACTGGCCGAGACTAACTATGGCTACACCTTC.

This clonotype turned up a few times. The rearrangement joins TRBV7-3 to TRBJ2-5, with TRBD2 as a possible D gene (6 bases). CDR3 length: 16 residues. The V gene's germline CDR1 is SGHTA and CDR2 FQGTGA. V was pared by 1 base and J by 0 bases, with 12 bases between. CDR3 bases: TGTGCCAGCAGCTTAAGTGGTCCGGGGGACCAAGAGACCCAGTACTTC. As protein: CASSLSGPGDQETQYF.

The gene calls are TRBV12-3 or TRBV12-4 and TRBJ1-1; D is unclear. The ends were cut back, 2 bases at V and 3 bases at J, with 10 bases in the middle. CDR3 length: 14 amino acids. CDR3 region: CASSLRAVYTEAFF. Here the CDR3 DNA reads TGTGCCAGCAGTTTAAGGGCAGTGTACACTGAAGCTTTCTTT.

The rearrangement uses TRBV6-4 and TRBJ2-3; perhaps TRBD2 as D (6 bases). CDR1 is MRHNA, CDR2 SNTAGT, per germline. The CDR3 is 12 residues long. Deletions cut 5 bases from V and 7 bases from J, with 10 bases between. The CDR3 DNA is TGTGCCAGCAGTCCGGAGGGATATACGCAGTATTTT. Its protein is CASSPEGYTQYF.

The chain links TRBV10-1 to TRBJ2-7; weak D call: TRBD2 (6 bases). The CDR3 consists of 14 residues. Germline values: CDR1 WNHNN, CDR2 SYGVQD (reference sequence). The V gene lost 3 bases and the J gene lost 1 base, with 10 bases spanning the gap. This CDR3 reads CASSDQGLSYEQYF. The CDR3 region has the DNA TGCGCCAGCAGTGACCAGGGACTTTCCTACGAGCAGTACTTC.

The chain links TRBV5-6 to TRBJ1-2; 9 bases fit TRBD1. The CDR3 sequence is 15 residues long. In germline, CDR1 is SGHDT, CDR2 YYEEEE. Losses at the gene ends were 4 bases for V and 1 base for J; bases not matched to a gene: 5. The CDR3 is CASSEEGQGNYGYTF. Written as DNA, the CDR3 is TGTGCCAGCAGCGAGGAGGGACAGGGTAACTATGGCTACACCTTC.

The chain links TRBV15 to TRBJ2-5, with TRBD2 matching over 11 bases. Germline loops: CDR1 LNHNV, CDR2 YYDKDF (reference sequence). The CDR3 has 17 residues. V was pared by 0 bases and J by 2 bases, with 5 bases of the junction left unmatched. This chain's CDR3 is CATSRDRLAGGQETQYF. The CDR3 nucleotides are TGTGCCACCAGCAGAGATCGGCTAGCGGGGGGTCAAGAGACCCAGTACTTC.

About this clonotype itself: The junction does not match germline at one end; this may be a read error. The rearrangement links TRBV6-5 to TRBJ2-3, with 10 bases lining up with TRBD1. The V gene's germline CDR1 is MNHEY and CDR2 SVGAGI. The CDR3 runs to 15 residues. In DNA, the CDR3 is TGTGCCAGCAATTACGGACAGGGGGAAACAGATACGCAGTATTTT. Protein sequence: CASNYGQGETDTQYF.

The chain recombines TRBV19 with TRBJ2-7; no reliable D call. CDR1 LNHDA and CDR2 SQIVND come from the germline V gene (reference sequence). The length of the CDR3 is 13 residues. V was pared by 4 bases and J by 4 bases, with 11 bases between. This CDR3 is CASSKRTEYEQYF. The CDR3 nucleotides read TGTGCCAGTAGTAAACGGACGGAGTACGAGCAGTACTTC.

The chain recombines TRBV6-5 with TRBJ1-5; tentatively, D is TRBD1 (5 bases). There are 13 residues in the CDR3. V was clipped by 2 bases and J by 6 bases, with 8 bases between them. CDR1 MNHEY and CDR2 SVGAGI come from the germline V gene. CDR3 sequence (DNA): TGTGCCAGCAGTTACCCGAGGGGTCAGCCCCAGCATTTT. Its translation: CASSYPRGQPQHF.

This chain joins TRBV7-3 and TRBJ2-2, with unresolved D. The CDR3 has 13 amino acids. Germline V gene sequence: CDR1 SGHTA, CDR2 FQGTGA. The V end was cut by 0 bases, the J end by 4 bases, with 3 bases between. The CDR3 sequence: CASSLTSTGELFF. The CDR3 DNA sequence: TGTGCCAGCAGCTTAACAAGCACCGGGGAGCTGTTTTTT.